The 24 T cell receptor beta chains below all came from one sample that was sequenced in a study of cytomegalovirus exposure and HLA in healthy donors. PCR used 60 Vbeta primers and 13 Jbeta primers. Profiling relied on immunoSEQ multiplex PCR, and the TCRdb table lists in-frame clones only, not all of them. In the table there are around 180,000 clones, under 90% of which are singletons. What was sequenced was PBMCs. The receptors shown here come from a man between 18 and 35 years old in good health and CMV-seronegative.

V and J are TRBV7-9 and TRBJ2-1, with a possible D match to TRBD2 (5 bases). CDR3 length equals 15 residues. V shed 7 bases and J shed 3 bases, with 16 bases lying between them. Germline CDR1 reads SEHNR; CDR2 reads FQNEAQ (reference sequence). CDR3 sequence reads: CASTGDASGYNEQFF. CDR3 bases: TGTGCCAGCACCGGAGACGCAAGCGGCTACAATGAGCAGTTCTTC. Combining the CDR3 with reference TRBV7-9 and TRBJ2-1 gives the whole variable domain DTGVSQNPRHKITKRGQNVTFRCDPISEHNRLYWYRQTLGQGPEFLTYFQNEAQLEKSRLLSDRFSAERPKGSFSTLEIQRTEQGDSAMYLCASTGDASGYNEQFFGPGTRLTVL.

The rearrangement uses TRBV5-1 and TRBJ2-7; 8 nucleotides align to TRBD2. The trim removed 1 base at V and 3 bases at J, leaving 15 bases unmatched. This CDR3 comprises 18 residues. The germline V gene has CDR1 SGHRS and CDR2 YFSETQ. CDR3 bases: TGCGCCAGCAGCTTGAGGTCCTCGCAGCGGGGGATATACTACGAGCAGTACTTC. Its protein is CASSLRSSQRGIYYEQYF.

V is TRBV19 and J is TRBJ1-3, with D hard to call. The CDR3 extends over 13 amino acids. Germline V CDR1 and CDR2: LNHDA, SQIVND (reference sequence). The V and J ends lost 5 bases and 1 base respectively, with 6 bases between them. CDR3 protein: CASSPGSGNTIYF. The DNA for the CDR3 is TGTGCCAGTAGTCCGGGATCTGGAAACACCATATATTTT.

The chain has TRBV30 and TRBJ2-7; no definite D call. V was pared by 3 bases and J by 2 bases, with 11 bases between. This CDR3 contains 13 residues. Germline CDR1 is GTSNPN and CDR2 is SVGIG (reference sequence). CDR3 nucleotides: TGTGCCTGGAGACAGCACCCAACCTACGAGCAGTACTTC. Protein product: CAWRQHPTYEQYF.

V is TRBV5-1 and J is TRBJ2-1; TRBD2 matches at 12 bases. The CDR3 runs 15 residues. The J segment lost 10 bases and the V segment lost 0 bases, leaving 5 bases of the junction unmatched. Germline assignment: CDR1 SGHRS and CDR2 YFSETQ. In DNA, the CDR3 is TGCGCCAGCAGCTTGGAACTAGCGGGGGGCGAGGAGCAGTTCTTC. Its translation: CASSLELAGGEEQFF.

Comments on this clone: Mismatch with germline at one junction end may stem from a read error. The chain is built from TRBV2 and TRBJ2-5; D is possibly TRBD1 (5 bases). This CDR3 contains 13 residues. CDR1 SNHLY and CDR2 FYNNEI come from the germline V gene. The CDR3 region is CASREDSQETQYF. In nucleotides, the CDR3 is TGTGCCAGCAGGGAAGACAGTCAAGAGACCCAGTACTTC.

The V call is TRBV7-2, the J call TRBJ2-1; 13 bases are shared with TRBD2. The CDR3 is 15 amino acids. Trimming took 3 bases from V and 7 from J; bases not matched to a gene: 3. Germline V gives CDR1 SGHTA, CDR2 FQGNSA. DNA of the CDR3: TGTGCCAGCAGCTTGGGGACTAGCGGGACAAATGAGCAGTTCTTC. It codes for CASSLGTSGTNEQFF. Full variable domain (outside the CDR3, taken from reference TRBV7-2 and TRBJ2-1): GAGVSQSPSNKVTEKGKDVELRCDPISGHTALYWYRQSLGQGLEFLIYFQGNSAPDKSGLPSDRFSAERTGGSVSTLTIQRTQQEDSAVYLCASSLGTSGTNEQFFGPGTRLTVL.

The chain is built from TRBV7-3 and TRBJ2-6; D might be TRBD2 (5 bases). V was trimmed by 6 bases and J by 4 bases, leaving 13 bases between them. Per the germline V gene, CDR1 is SGHTA and CDR2 is FQGTGA. The CDR3 length is 15 residues. The DNA for the CDR3 is TGTGCCAGCAGTCGGGGTGGGTCAGGGGCCAACGTCCTGACTTTC. It codes for CASSRGGSGANVLTF.

There are a few counts of this clone. The V call is TRBV5-6, the J call TRBJ1-4, with TRBD1 matching 8 bases. The V gene end was trimmed by 4 bases and the J gene end by 9 bases; junction bases not matched to a gene: 8. CDR1 is SGHDT and CDR2 is YYEEEE in the germline V gene. The length of the CDR3 is 14 residues. In nucleotides, the CDR3 is TGTGCCAGCAGCGTGATCGGGACAGGCCAAAAACTGTTTTTT. This translates into CASSVIGTGQKLFF.

J is TRBJ2-7 and V is TRBV10-3, with D hard to call. Germline CDR1 is ENHRY and CDR2 is SYGVKD. There are 12 residues in the CDR3. Between the trimmed V and J ends, which lost 3 bases and 2 bases, there was a span of 5 bases. CDR3 sequence (DNA): TGTGCCATCAGTGAAAGAGCCTACGAGCAGTACTTC. This sequence encodes CAISERAYEQYF.

CDR3: CASSRQGLIYEQYF. In DNA, the CDR3 is TGTGCCAGCAGTAGGCAGGGATTAATTTACGAGCAGTACTTC. This chain uses TRBV6-1 with TRBJ2-5; possible D gene TRBD1, 5 bases. The assigned J gene may be wrong: the sequence end matches TRBJ2-7 better. The CDR3 length is 14 residues. From germline, CDR1 is MNHNS and CDR2 SASEGT.

This sequence joins TRBV27 and TRBJ1-6; D uncertain. The germline gives CDR1 MNHEY, CDR2 SMNVEV (reference sequence). Trimming took 0 bases from V and 10 from J, leaving 16 bases between them. CDR3 length: 16 residues. The CDR3 protein is CASSLSPRRWESPLHF. The DNA for the CDR3 is TGTGCCAGCAGTTTATCACCCCGAAGGTGGGAGTCACCCCTCCACTTT.

The CDR3 region is CASSLVVTSGRYEQYF. The CDR3 DNA reads TGTGCCAGCAGCTTAGTTGTGACTAGCGGGAGGTACGAGCAGTACTTC. The J gene is TRBJ2-7, the V gene TRBV11-3, with 13 nucleotides matching TRBD2. This CDR3 has 16 amino acids. The germline V gene has CDR1 SGHNT and CDR2 YENEEA. J gave up 4 bases and V 1 base, and 4 bases lay outside the gene matches.

This clone was seen once. The chain is built from TRBV6-5 and TRBJ2-4; tentatively, D is TRBD1 (6 bases). Per the germline V gene, CDR1 is MNHEY and CDR2 is SVGAGI. Between the trimmed V and J ends, which lost 2 bases and 7 bases, there was a span of 18 bases. The CDR3 covers 16 residues. Here the CDR3 DNA reads TGTGCCAGCAGTTACGAGGTGGGGGCGCCGCGGAACATTCAGTACTTC. Amino acid sequence: CASSYEVGAPRNIQYF.

The chain couples TRBV28 to TRBJ1-5, with 9 bases fitting TRBD1. The CDR3 consists of 14 residues. Trimming took 2 bases from V and 5 from J; bases not matched to a gene: 1. The germline V gene has CDR1 MDHEN and CDR2 SYDVKM. The CDR3 region is CASSLGQGHQPQHF. The CDR3 DNA reads as TGTGCCAGCAGTTTAGGACAGGGGCATCAGCCCCAGCATTTT.

CDR3: CASSRLRDSPYNEQFF. The CDR3 nucleotides read TGTGCCAGCAGTCGCCTCCGGGACTCTCCCTACAATGAGCAGTTCTTC. This rearrangement joins TRBV27 to TRBJ2-1; possibly TRBD2 for D (6 bases). The germline V gene encodes CDR1 MNHEY and CDR2 SMNVEV (reference sequence). The V and J ends lost 5 bases and 2 bases respectively, with 16 bases between them. The CDR3 length is 16 residues.

With regard to this clone: Other DNA variants within this sample encode the same CDR3. The chain joins TRBV7-9 to TRBJ2-7, with D unresolved. V lost 6 bases, J lost 1 base, and 4 bases lay in between. The CDR3 runs to 11 residues. Germline values: CDR1 SEHNR, CDR2 FQNEAQ (reference sequence). The CDR3 is CASSPSYEQYF. CDR3 coding DNA: TGTGCCAGCAGTCCTTCCTACGAGCAGTACTTC.

The chain uses TRBV7-2 and TRBJ2-5; maybe TRBD2 (6 bases). V was clipped by 4 bases and J by 4 bases, with 16 bases between them. The germline V gene encodes CDR1 SGHTA and CDR2 FQGNSA. The CDR3 is 15 residues long. CDR3 sequence: CASSSGLSGRETQYF. CDR3 DNA sequence: TGTGCCAGCAGCTCCGGCCTCTCCGGGAGAGAGACCCAGTACTTC.

The V call is TRBV4-3, the J call TRBJ2-3; 9 bases line up with TRBD2. Germline trimming cut 0 bases from V and 11 bases from J; bases unmatched to any gene: 3. The germline gives CDR1 LGHNA, CDR2 YSLEER. The CDR3 is 13 residues long. CDR3 sequence: CASSQESGRKQYF. The CDR3 DNA follows: TGCGCCAGCAGCCAAGAAAGCGGGAGGAAGCAGTATTTT.

The chain couples TRBV5-1 to TRBJ2-5; a possible D gene is TRBD1 (5 bases). This CDR3 is built from 15 residues. Germline-derived CDR1 and CDR2 are SGHRS and YFSETQ. V shed 4 bases and J shed 1 base, with 14 bases lying between them. CDR3 protein: CASSPAGNFQETQYF. In DNA form, the CDR3 reads TGCGCCAGCAGCCCCGCAGGGAATTTCCAAGAGACCCAGTACTTC.

This sequence joins TRBV10-3 and TRBJ1-3; D may be TRBD1 (5 bases). The length of the CDR3 is 13 residues. The germline CDR1 and CDR2 sequences are ENHRY and SYGVKD. The V and J ends lost 7 bases and 10 bases respectively, with 17 bases between them. CDR3 in amino acids: CAITPSEGQTIYF. DNA for the CDR3: TGTGCCATCACCCCCTCGGAGGGGCAGACCATATATTTT.

The rearrangement links TRBV7-8 to TRBJ1-4, with TRBD1 matching over 12 bases. V was pared by 2 bases and J by 8 bases, with 3 bases of the junction left unmatched. The CDR3 contains 15 residues. In germline, CDR1 is SGHVS, CDR2 FQNEAQ. The CDR3 bases are TGTGCCAGCAGCTTATCTGGGACAGGGGGCGAAAAACTGTTTTTT. This sequence encodes CASSLSGTGGEKLFF.

This chain uses TRBV5-1 with TRBJ2-2, with TRBD2 matching 12 bases. The CDR3 consists of 16 residues. The germline gives CDR1 SGHRS, CDR2 YFSETQ. V lost 10 bases and J lost 7; bases outside the gene matches: 14. This CDR3 reads CASHALTSGSFGELFF. The CDR3 bases are TGCGCCTCCCATGCATTGACTAGCGGGAGTTTCGGGGAGCTGTTTTTT.

The chain uses TRBV5-4 and TRBJ1-2, with TRBD1 matching over 9 bases. The CDR3 sequence is 16 residues long. In germline, CDR1 is SGHNT, CDR2 YYREEE (reference sequence). J lost 6 bases, V lost 0 bases, and 9 bases had no gene match. The CDR3 sequence is CASSLGGTGWDDGYTF. CDR3 bases: TGTGCCAGCAGCTTGGGTGGGACAGGGTGGGATGATGGCTACACCTTC.